Shown below are 10 T cell receptor beta chains from a single sample sequenced in a study of Tregs in tolerant kidney transplant recipients (dated by TCRdb to the late 2010s). Related donors were used in the transplants with nonmyeloablative bone marrow transplantation, and mixed chimerism was transient in the human trials. The library was generated by the immunoSEQ multiplex PCR assay. TCRdb limited this immuneACCESS table to in-frame rearrangements with V and J called. A share of clones is missing; checked studies link under half to unresolved V genes, and the rest is unexplained. The sample includes roughly 52,000 clones, with roughly nine tenths observed a single time. Roughly 15% of the sample is in the top ten clones. The sequencing here drew on CD8+ T cells from blood (PBMCs), taken 24 months after the transplant. These receptors were obtained from a human patient who received a combined kidney and bone marrow transplant. Where a transplant has occurred, the graft donor may have supplied some of the T cells.

The CDR3 here is CASRPASGDGYTF. The CDR3 bases are TGTGCCAGCAGACCAGCCTCGGGGGATGGCTACACCTTC. V gene TRBV9 combines with J gene TRBJ1-2; the D gene is possibly TRBD1 (5 bases). Germline CDR1 is SGDLS and CDR2 is YYNGEE. This CDR3 is 13 amino acids long. Trimming cost V 5 bases and J 6 bases, with 14 bases left between them.

This sequence joins TRBV10-3 and TRBJ2-3, with 9 positions matching TRBD1. The CDR3 has 17 residues. The germline V gene encodes CDR1 ENHRY and CDR2 SYGVKD. J was trimmed by 2 bases and V by 2 bases; bases with no gene match: 8. The CDR3 is CAISEPRDRAPTDTQYF. CDR3 coding DNA: TGTGCCATCAGTGAGCCTAGGGACAGGGCCCCCACAGATACGCAGTATTTT.

This sequence joins TRBV15 and TRBJ2-5, with D maybe TRBD2 (7 bases). From germline, CDR1 is LNHNV and CDR2 YYDKDF (reference sequence). This CDR3 has 15 amino acids. V was trimmed by 0 bases and J by 5 bases, leaving 13 bases between them. CDR3 coding DNA: TGTGCCACCAGCAGAGATAGGGGGGAGGGGGAGACCCAGTACTTC. Encoded protein: CATSRDRGEGETQYF. Using reference TRBV15 and TRBJ2-5 for the parts outside the CDR3, the full variable domain is DAMVIQNPRYQVTQFGKPVTLSCSQTLNHNVMYWYQQKSSQAPKLLFHYYDKDFNNEADTPDNFQSRRPNTSFCFLDIRSPGLGDTAMYLCATSRDRGEGETQYFGPGTRLLVL.

The V and J genes are TRBV15 and TRBJ1-5, with 7 bases aligning to TRBD1. The CDR3 runs 16 residues. V was clipped by 1 base and J by 5 bases; unmatched bases: 8. From germline, CDR1 is LNHNV and CDR2 YYDKDF (reference sequence). CDR3 bases: TGTGCCACCAGCAGAGGTCGGGAGGGGGCAGATCAGCCCCAGCATTTT. Its protein product is CATSRGREGADQPQHF. Complete variable domain (other parts from reference TRBV15 and TRBJ1-5): DAMVIQNPRYQVTQFGKPVTLSCSQTLNHNVMYWYQQKSSQAPKLLFHYYDKDFNNEADTPDNFQSRRPNTSFCFLDIRSPGLGDTAMYLCATSRGREGADQPQHFGDGTRLSIL.

The rearrangement uses TRBV12-5 and TRBJ2-3; no definite D call. Germline lookup yields CDR1 LGHNT and CDR2 FRNRAP. V was pared by 6 bases and J by 3 bases, with 22 bases between. This CDR3 is 17 amino acids long. In nucleotides, the CDR3 is TGTGCTAGTGGGATAGAAGTACTTGTAGATGGTACAGATACGCAGTATTTT. Its protein product is CASGIEVLVDGTDTQYF.

The chain has TRBV6-1 and TRBJ2-3, with 7 bases matching TRBD2. The CDR3 runs to 15 residues. CDR1 and CDR2 from the germline V gene are MNHNS and SASEGT. Trimming cost V 2 bases and J 4 bases; bases outside gene matches: 6. This CDR3 reads CASSERSSGADTQYF. As DNA, the CDR3 is TGTGCCAGCAGTGAAAGGTCTAGCGGCGCAGATACGCAGTATTTT.

This chain uses TRBV13 with TRBJ2-1; 10 nucleotides align to TRBD2. The CDR3 has 21 amino acids. The ends lost 4 bases at V and 2 bases at J; junction bases unmatched: 20. The germline V gene encodes CDR1 PRHDT and CDR2 FYEKMQ (reference sequence). CDR3 residues: CASSSELGLAGEGVAYNEQFF. The DNA for the CDR3 is TGTGCCAGCAGCTCTGAATTGGGTCTAGCGGGAGAGGGGGTTGCCTACAATGAGCAGTTCTTC.

The rearrangement joins TRBV9 to TRBJ1-5; TRBD1 is a possible D gene (5 bases). The CDR3 contains 15 residues. CDR1 and CDR2 (germline): SGDLS, YYNGEE. Trimming pared 4 bases from V and 6 bases from J, leaving 17 bases between. DNA for the CDR3: TGTGCCAGCAGCCCTGGGGCAGGGCTGGGTCAGCCCCAGCATTTT. It translates to CASSPGAGLGQPQHF.

The chain uses TRBV5-6 and TRBJ2-1; D remains ambiguous. Germline lookup yields CDR1 SGHDT and CDR2 YYEEEE. The CDR3 consists of 12 residues. Trimming removed 5 bases from V and 3 bases from J, with 6 bases in between. CDR3 in DNA: TGTGCCAGCAGTATTTACTACAATGAGCAGTTCTTC. It codes for CASSIYYNEQFF.

The chain is built from TRBV19 and TRBJ2-1, with TRBD1 matching 9 bases. J lost 1 base, V lost 3 bases, and 4 bases had no gene match. Germline CDR1 reads LNHDA; CDR2 reads SQIVND (reference sequence). The CDR3 totals 16 residues. The CDR3: CASSIGTGKSYNEQFF. The CDR3 DNA follows: TGTGCCAGTAGTATCGGGACAGGGAAATCCTACAATGAGCAGTTCTTC.